This T cell receptor beta chain was observed in a study of blood T cell repertoires in COVID-19. Assay: immunoSEQ multiplex PCR; the TCRdb copy retains only in-frame clones and omits some. Of some 130,000 clones listed, over 70% were seen once; the top ten hold 2% to 2.5%. Germline V gene sequence: CDR1 SGHRS, CDR2 YFSETQ. V was cut by 1 base and J by 5 bases, with 13 bases left in between. The CDR3 totals 14 residues. The clonotype originates from a man over 45 with active COVID-19. The rearrangement joins TRBV5-1 to TRBJ2-7; a possible D gene is TRBD2 (6 bases). The specimen sequenced was peripheral blood. The CDR3 nucleotides are TGCGCCAGCAGCTTGATCACTAGCCCTCACGAGCAGTACTTC. This encodes CASSLITSPHEQYF.